These T cell receptor beta chains were read from a single sample in a study of cytomegalovirus exposure and HLA in healthy donors. Sequencing was performed with immunoSEQ multiplex PCR; in TCRdb, only in-frame clones are kept and a portion is missing. Of more than 100,000 clones in the sample, around two thirds were seen once. Input material: PBMCs. These receptors all stem from a woman aged 40 to 55 in good health and CMV-seropositive. Both conserved end residues are part of each CDR3.

v_gene: TRBV6-5
CDR3aa: CASTDISGPNNEQFF

v_gene: TRBV4-3
CDR3aa: CASSQDAGTGSEKLFF

v_gene: TRBV29-1
CDR3aa: CSVEEGRAGEGEQYF

v_gene: TRBV2
CDR3aa: CASSEVGTSGGGELFF

v_gene: TRBV6-5
CDR3aa: CASSGSYEQYF

v_gene: TRBV9
CDR3aa: CASSVAGTEAFF

v_gene: TRBV5-1
CDR3aa: CASSSSGGYTGELFF

v_gene: TRBV5-6
CDR3aa: CASSRERGISYNEQFF

v_gene: TRBV7-8
CDR3aa: CASSPGSGMSGYTF

v_gene: TRBV10-3
CDR3aa: CAISESGIGGTGELFF

v_gene: TRBV10-1
CDR3aa: CASGTKTESQETQYF

v_gene: TRBV5-1
CDR3aa: CASSLTTGGSGSPLHF

v_gene: TRBV5-1
CDR3aa: CASSSGQAQDGYTF

v_gene: TRBV6-5
CDR3aa: CASSDATGGTEAFF

v_gene: TRBV9
CDR3aa: CASSVVVGQGMTDTQYF

v_gene: TRBV14
CDR3aa: CASSHLTDTQYF

v_gene: TRBV7-9
CDR3aa: CASSSARDRGLYEQYF

v_gene: TRBV7-6
CDR3aa: CASSPGIAGFDEQFF

v_gene: TRBV19
CDR3aa: CASSLGQVNGYTF

v_gene: TRBV7-6
CDR3aa: CASSLLARTPNEKLFF

v_gene: TRBV9
CDR3aa: CASSEGAFSGNTIYF

v_gene: TRBV5-6
CDR3aa: CASSRGQANYGYTF

v_gene: TRBV6-1
CDR3aa: CASSEIPGANSPLHF

v_gene: TRBV5-6
CDR3aa: CASSLGLLNTEAFF

v_gene: TRBV18
CDR3aa: CASSPRGEYYEQYF